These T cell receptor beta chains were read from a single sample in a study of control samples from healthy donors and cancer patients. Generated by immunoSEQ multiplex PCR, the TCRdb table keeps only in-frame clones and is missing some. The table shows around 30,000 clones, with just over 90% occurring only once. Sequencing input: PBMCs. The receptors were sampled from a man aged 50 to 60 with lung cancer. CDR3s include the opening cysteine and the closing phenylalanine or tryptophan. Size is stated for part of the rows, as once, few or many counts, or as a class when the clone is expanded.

CDR3: CASSLAPGEKYGYTF
J: TRBJ1-2
V: TRBV5-1
size: -

CDR3: CASSTWGAGEDGYTF
J: TRBJ1-2
V: TRBV7-9
size: -

CDR3: CASTPMGSNTEAFF
J: TRBJ1-1
V: TRBV5-1
size: -

CDR3: CASSQDERLGSSYNEQFF
J: TRBJ2-1
V: TRBV4-3
size: -

CDR3: CASGLVLGRDPPPHGYTF
J: TRBJ1-2
V: TRBV12-5
size: once

CDR3: CAWSSQGAYEQFF
J: TRBJ2-1
V: TRBV30
size: once

CDR3: CSVVRDKDGYTF
J: TRBJ1-2
V: TRBV29-1
size: -

CDR3: CASSPGSYTQYF
J: TRBJ2-3
V: TRBV3-1/TRBV3-2
size: -

CDR3: CASSLATGGYEQYF
J: TRBJ2-7
V: TRBV7-2
size: -

CDR3: CASSSRLAGGPKSETQYF
J: TRBJ2-5
V: TRBV7-8
size: -

CDR3: CASSYRQTTLGELFF
J: TRBJ2-2
V: TRBV6-2/TRBV6-3
size: -

CDR3: CASSSHGGYYEQYF
J: TRBJ2-7
V: TRBV5-1
size: few

CDR3: CASGREANTEAFF
J: TRBJ1-1
V: TRBV19
size: -

CDR3: CATITVGYGYTF
J: TRBJ1-2
V: TRBV28
size: -

CDR3: CASNGQGYTEAFF
J: TRBJ1-1
V: TRBV7-2
size: -